These 24 T cell receptor beta chains were all obtained from the same sample, sequenced in a study of cytomegalovirus exposure and HLA in healthy donors. PCR primers comprised 60 Vbeta and 13 Jbeta primers. Measured with immunoSEQ multiplex PCR; TCRdb has only the in-frame clones, and not every one. This sample carries more than 120,000 clones, 80% of them seen once, and the ten largest clones take 2.9%. Sequencing used PBMCs. The receptors were sampled from a woman under 40 in good health and CMV-seronegative.

With respect to this clone: At one end the junction does not follow the germline gene, possibly because of a read error. The J gene is TRBJ2-7, the V gene TRBV7-9, with a tentative D call TRBD2 (6 bases). CDR1 is SEHNR and CDR2 is FQNEAQ in the germline V gene (reference sequence). The CDR3 runs to 15 residues. The CDR3 nucleotides read TGTTCCAGCAGCACCCGACTAGGACCCTCCTACGAGCAGTACTTC. This gives the protein CSSSTRLGPSYEQYF.

The V gene is TRBV18, the J gene TRBJ2-7; TRBD2 is a possible D gene (5 bases). The CDR3 consists of 14 residues. Germline assignment: CDR1 KGHSH and CDR2 LQKENI. V was trimmed by 2 bases and J by 3 bases, leaving 11 bases between them. DNA for the CDR3: TGTGCCAGCTCACCAACGGAGGACCTCTACGAGCAGTACTTC. This sequence encodes CASSPTEDLYEQYF.

The J gene is TRBJ1-5, the V gene TRBV2; tentative D call: TRBD1 (5 bases). V was cut by 5 bases and J by 0 bases, with 14 bases left in between. The CDR3 sequence is 16 residues long. Germline CDR1 reads SNHLY; CDR2 reads FYNNEI. The chain's CDR3 is CASSHYRFYSNQPQHF. CDR3 nucleotides: TGTGCCAGCAGTCATTACAGGTTTTATAGCAATCAGCCCCAGCATTTT.

The chain employs TRBV5-5 and TRBJ2-7; 8 positions match TRBD1. The CDR3 contains 17 residues. Losses at the gene ends were 0 bases for V and 0 bases for J; bases not matched to a gene: 8. CDR1 is SGHKS and CDR2 is YYEKEE in the germline V gene (reference sequence). In DNA, the CDR3 is TGTGCCAGCAGCTTGGCCCCGACAGGGGTTAGCTCCTACGAGCAGTACTTC. The encoded protein is CASSLAPTGVSSYEQYF. The complete variable domain, with remaining parts taken from reference TRBV5-5 and TRBJ2-7, reads DAGVTQSPTHLIKTRGQQVTLRCSPISGHKSVSWYQQVLGQGPQFIFQYYEKEERGRGNFPDRFSARQFPNYSSELNVNALLLGDSALYLCASSLAPTGVSSYEQYFGPGTRLTVT.

For this clone: At the DNA level, this CDR3 is encoded by other sequences in the same sample as well. The chain joins TRBV19 to TRBJ2-2; TRBD2 is a possible D gene (6 bases). This CDR3 spans 13 amino acids. Germline assignment: CDR1 LNHDA and CDR2 SQIVND (reference sequence). Trimming shortened V by 1 base and J by 7 bases, and 7 bases separated the two germline ends. In DNA, the CDR3 is TGTGCCAGTAGTATAGGCGGGGACGGGGAGCTGTTTTTT. Its protein product is CASSIGGDGELFF.

This sequence joins TRBV9 and TRBJ1-6; 7 positions match TRBD1. The CDR3 totals 14 residues. The germline V gene has CDR1 SGDLS and CDR2 YYNGEE. V was clipped by 2 bases and J by 7 bases; unmatched bases: 3. The CDR3 DNA reads as TGTGCCAGCAGCGTGGGACAGACCAATTCACCCCTCCACTTT. Translating gives CASSVGQTNSPLHF.

The rearrangement uses TRBV19 and TRBJ1-1; no definite D call. The CDR3 has 13 residues. The V end was cut by 6 bases, the J end by 3 bases, with 11 bases between. Germline CDR1 and CDR2: LNHDA and SQIVND (reference sequence). The CDR3 DNA reads as TGTGCCAGTAGAACTGGTAGCGACACTGAAGCTTTCTTT. Amino acids: CASRTGSDTEAFF.

V gene TRBV12-1 combines with J gene TRBJ2-7; the table calls TRBD2, which could not be checked here. TRBV12-1 is designated a pseudogene. The CDR3 sequence is 14 residues long. This chain's CDR3 is CASSFASRLAEQYF. CDR3 coding DNA: TGTGCCAGCAGCTTTGCGTCGCGACTAGCGGAGCAGTACTTC.

This clone was recorded once. The V call is TRBV2, the J call TRBJ2-7, with D possibly matching TRBD1 (7 bases). The CDR3 length is 15 residues. V was cut by 3 bases and J by 3 bases, with 15 bases left in between. CDR1 is SNHLY and CDR2 is FYNNEI in the germline V gene. CDR3 protein: CASSEPAGGLYEQYF. CDR3 coding DNA: TGTGCCAGCAGTGAGCCCGCAGGGGGACTCTACGAGCAGTACTTC.

The chain is built from TRBV11-2 and TRBJ2-3, with D possibly TRBD2 on 5 matching bases. The ends were cut back, 0 bases at V and 6 bases at J, with 13 bases in the middle. This CDR3 spans 15 amino acids. The germline V gene encodes CDR1 SGHAT and CDR2 FQNNGV. Here the CDR3 DNA reads TGTGCCAGCAGCTTAGATCGTTCCGGGGTCGATACGCAGTATTTT. Its protein is CASSLDRSGVDTQYF.

The J gene is TRBJ1-3, the V gene TRBV19, with 7 bases that match TRBD1. Losses at the gene ends were 7 bases for V and 1 base for J; bases not matched to a gene: 4. CDR3 length equals 14 residues. Looked up from germline, CDR1 is LNHDA and CDR2 is SQIVND (reference sequence). The CDR3: CASNQQGSGNTIYF. As DNA, the CDR3 is TGTGCCAGTAATCAACAGGGGTCTGGAAACACCATATATTTT.

For this clone: Distinct nucleotide sequences in the sample also encode this CDR3. The V gene is TRBV5-6, the J gene TRBJ1-3; D is perhaps TRBD1 (6 bases). Trimming took off 2 bases at V and 2 bases at J, with 8 bases between the two ends. The CDR3 is made up of 14 amino acids. Germline CDR1 SGHDT, CDR2 YYEEEE. Written as DNA, the CDR3 is TGTGCCAGCAGCTTACAGGGACCTGGAAACACCATATATTTT. Translation gives CASSLQGPGNTIYF. Full variable domain (missing parts from reference TRBV5-6 and TRBJ1-3): DAGVTQSPTHLIKTRGQQVTLRCSPKSGHDTVSWYQQALGQGPQFIFQYYEEEERQRGNFPDRFSGHQFPNYSSELNVNALLLGDSALYLCASSLQGPGNTIYFGEGSWLTVV.

The chain couples TRBV7-2 to TRBJ1-3; D not certain. This CDR3 region has 13 residues. The germline V gene encodes CDR1 SGHTA and CDR2 FQGNSA. The germline V and J ends were trimmed by 6 bases and 2 bases, with 8 bases remaining between them. The CDR3 spells CASSRSTGNTIYF. The CDR3 DNA is TGTGCCAGCAGTCGAAGCACTGGAAACACCATATATTTT.

The rearrangement uses TRBV6-1 and TRBJ1-1, with unresolved D. CDR3 size: 14 residues. Trimming left V 1 base short and J 4 bases short, with 10 bases between. CDR1 is MNHNS, CDR2 SASEGT, per germline. The CDR3 region is CASSEGTVGTEAFF. The CDR3 DNA sequence: TGTGCCAGCAGTGAAGGAACAGTCGGCACTGAAGCTTTCTTT.

J is TRBJ1-6 and V is TRBV27, with D perhaps matching TRBD1 (5 bases). Germline CDR1 is MNHEY and CDR2 is SMNVEV (reference sequence). The V and J ends lost 7 bases and 10 bases respectively, with 17 bases between them. The CDR3 length is 14 residues. CDR3 in amino acids: CASTPLRGISPLHF. In nucleotides, the CDR3 is TGTGCCAGCACTCCCCTTCGGGGGATATCACCCCTCCACTTT.

The table lists this clone with a few counts. For the CDR3, the DNA is TGTGCCATCAGTGGTTCAGGGGGCGCAGAGACCCAGTACTTC. It encodes CAISGSGGAETQYF. The V call is TRBV10-3, the J call TRBJ2-5, with 8 bases lining up with TRBD1. After removal of 4 bases from V and 4 bases from J, the junction contained 5 bases not matched to a gene. The CDR3 totals 14 residues. CDR1 and CDR2 from the germline V gene are ENHRY and SYGVKD.

The chain uses TRBV2 and TRBJ2-7, with TRBD1 matching 7 bases. Per germline, CDR1 SNHLY and CDR2 FYNNEI. The CDR3 extends over 15 amino acids. The junction had 6 bases not matched to a gene; V was cut back by 3 bases and J by 1 base. The CDR3 nucleotides are TGTGCCAGCAGTGATGGGACAGCGACGTCCTACGAGCAGTACTTC. This sequence encodes CASSDGTATSYEQYF.

The chain recombines TRBV5-1 with TRBJ2-1; TRBD2 aligns across 7 bases. After removal of 4 bases from V and 5 bases from J, the junction contained 9 bases not matched to a gene. The germline gives CDR1 SGHRS, CDR2 YFSETQ. The CDR3 runs 15 residues. DNA of the CDR3: TGCGCCAGCAGCCCCGGGGGAGCGGGAAACAATGAGCAGTTCTTC. Translating it yields CASSPGGAGNNEQFF.

This clone was observed a single time. The J gene is TRBJ2-2, the V gene TRBV5-1; TRBD2 aligns across 16 bases. This CDR3 spans 17 amino acids. The germline V gene encodes CDR1 SGHRS and CDR2 YFSETQ. After removal of 3 bases from V and 4 bases from J, the junction contained 3 bases not matched to a gene. The CDR3 is CASSSGTSGRGTGELFF. The CDR3 region has the DNA TGCGCCAGCAGCTCAGGGACTAGCGGGAGGGGCACCGGGGAGCTGTTTTTT.

This chain connects TRBV27 to TRBJ1-2; possibly TRBD1 for D (6 bases). Germline CDR1 MNHEY, CDR2 SMNVEV (reference sequence). CDR3 length: 15 residues. Trimming took 5 bases from V and 7 from J, leaving 20 bases between them. The CDR3: CASSPNTGQLGGYTF. In nucleotides, the CDR3 is TGTGCCAGCAGTCCCAACACCGGACAGCTCGGTGGCTACACCTTC.

The chain recombines TRBV6-6 with TRBJ2-2, with a weak D call TRBD2 (5 bases). The CDR3 runs to 13 residues. V was pared by 8 bases and J by 0 bases, with 7 bases between. The germline V gene has CDR1 MNHNY and CDR2 SVGAGI (reference sequence). CDR3 sequence (DNA): TGTGCCAGCGCTAGCTCGAACACCGGGGAGCTGTTTTTT. Residues: CASASSNTGELFF.

The J gene is TRBJ2-5, the V gene TRBV9; TRBD1 is a possible D gene (6 bases). With 3 bases removed from V and 5 bases from J, the gap between germline ends came to 14 bases. The CDR3 runs to 14 residues. Germline V gene sequence: CDR1 SGDLS, CDR2 YYNGEE. The chain's CDR3 is CASSATGYGETQYF. Written as DNA, the CDR3 is TGTGCCAGCAGCGCAACAGGGTATGGGGAGACCCAGTACTTC. The full variable domain, with the rest looked up from reference TRBV9 and TRBJ2-5, is DSGVTQTPKHLITATGQRVTLRCSPRSGDLSVYWYQQSLDQGLQFLIQYYNGEERAKGNILERFSAQQFPDLHSELNLSSLELGDSALYFCASSATGYGETQYFGPGTRLLVL.

Only a few counts were recorded for this clone. This rearrangement joins TRBV11-1 to TRBJ2-2; 8 bases fit TRBD1. The length of the CDR3 is 17 residues. Germline values: CDR1 SGHAT, CDR2 FQDESV (reference sequence). The V segment lost 5 bases and the J segment 0 bases; nucleotides outside the gene matches: 8. The CDR3 DNA is TGTGCCAGCAGCGCCGACAGGGGCACCACGAACACCGGGGAGCTGTTTTTT. Its protein product is CASSADRGTTNTGELFF. Full variable domain (rest looked up from reference TRBV11-1 and TRBJ2-2): EAEVAQSPRYKITEKSQAVAFWCDPISGHATLYWYRQILGQGPELLVQFQDESVVDDSQLPKDRFSAERLKGVDSTLKIQPAELGDSAMYLCASSADRGTTNTGELFFGEGSRLTVL.

This clone turned up a few times. The chain links TRBV4-3 to TRBJ1-2; possible D gene TRBD1, 6 bases. Germline lookup yields CDR1 LGHNA and CDR2 YSLEER. There are 16 residues in the CDR3. Deletions cut 0 bases from V and 4 bases from J, with 15 bases between. The DNA of the CDR3 is TGCGCCAGCAGCCAAGACCTGGTACAGGGAACCTATGGCTACACCTTC. This encodes CASSQDLVQGTYGYTF.